This is a list of T cell receptor beta chains from one sample in a study of T cells after yellow fever vaccination. TCRdb independently ran MiXCR on the 5' RACE reads; one entry per CDR3 protein. The sample lists under 200,000 distinct CDR3 sequences, roughly 9.6% occurring once. The sequencing used CD8+ T cells sorted from PBMCs, collected 15 days after the yellow fever booster vaccination. The receptors come from a man between 18 and 29 years old who received the YFV17D yellow fever vaccine. CDR3s include the opening cysteine and the closing phenylalanine or tryptophan. The D gene is left open where the match is weak. Not every row has a clone size; where given, it reads once, few, many or a size class.

CDR3 length,J gene,D gene,V gene,clone size,CDR3 protein,CDR3 DNA
16,TRBJ2-5,-,TRBV5-6,few,CASSSGQGGLQETQYF,TGTGCCAGCAGCTCTGGACAGGGAGGGTTACAAGAGACCCAGTACTTC
16,TRBJ2-2,-,TRBV7-3,few,CASSLKGIPPTGELFF,TGTGCCAGCAGCTTAAAGGGGATTCCTCCGACCGGGGAGCTGTTTTTT
15,TRBJ1-2,-,TRBV5-1,few,CASSLRQGIIGGYTF,TGCGCCAGCAGCTTGCGGCAGGGGATCATTGGTGGCTACACCTTC
16,TRBJ2-7,-,TRBV6-5,few,CASSIRGGGGSYEQYF,TGTGCCAGCAGTATCCGTGGGGGAGGGGGCTCCTACGAGCAGTACTTC
11,TRBJ1-1,-,TRBV10-2,-,CASTSSTEAFF,TGCGCCAGCACTTCGAGCACTGAAGCTTTCTTT
14,TRBJ2-2,-,TRBV27,few,CATRAGARGGELFF,TGTGCCACCCGGGCGGGGGCTCGCGGCGGGGAGCTGTTTTTT
19,TRBJ2-1,TRBD1,TRBV7-8,few,CASSLAYPGQVSSYNEQFF,TGTGCCAGCAGCTTAGCCTACCCGGGACAGGTTAGCTCCTACAATGAGCAGTTCTTC
17,TRBJ1-1,TRBD1,TRBV11-2,-,CASSTFGDRSGGTEAFF,TGTGCCAGCAGCACGTTTGGGGACAGGTCCGGTGGAACTGAAGCTTTCTTT
16,TRBJ1-2,TRBD1,TRBV9,-,CASSVEGTGGGNGYTF,TGTGCCAGCAGCGTAGAAGGGACAGGGGGCGGGAATGGCTACACCTTC
14,TRBJ1-5,-,TRBV27,-,CASSLLGAYQPQHF,TGTGCCAGCAGTTTACTGGGGGCTTATCAGCCCCAGCATTTT
17,TRBJ2-6,-,TRBV7-2,once,CASSLVAVSSGANVLTF,TGTGCCAGCAGCTTAGTGGCAGTTAGCTCTGGGGCCAACGTCCTGACTTTC
16,TRBJ1-2,-,TRBV5-4,-,CASGEEGPLALYGYTF,TGTGCCAGCGGAGAAGAAGGGCCCCTGGCCCTCTATGGCTACACCTTC
15,TRBJ1-4,-,TRBV27,few,CASSSGSISNEKLFF,TGTGCCAGCAGTTCCGGGAGCATTTCCAATGAAAAACTGTTTTTT
12,TRBJ1-1,-,TRBV7-6,few,CASSSAGAEAFF,TGTGCCAGCAGCTCCGCGGGGGCTGAAGCTTTCTTT
14,TRBJ2-2,-,TRBV19,-,CASLREGATGELFF,TGTGCCAGTCTTAGAGAGGGTGCCACCGGGGAGCTGTTTTTT
12,TRBJ2-7,-,TRBV6-5,few,CASSWPSGEQYF,TGTGCCAGCAGCTGGCCCTCGGGCGAGCAGTACTTC
12,TRBJ1-2,TRBD1,TRBV6-6,-,CASSQTGGGYTF,TGTGCCAGCAGTCAGACAGGGGGTGGCTACACCTTC
13,TRBJ2-5,-,TRBV6-2/TRBV6-3,-,CASSYRHSGTQYF,TGTGCCAGCAGTTACCGTCACTCCGGGACCCAGTACTTC
13,TRBJ2-7,-,TRBV25-1,few,CASSETPQHEQYF,TGTGCCAGCAGTGAAACCCCCCAGCACGAGCAGTACTTC
17,TRBJ2-7,TRBD1,TRBV15,-,CATSVTSPGQGFYEQYF,TGTGCCACCAGCGTAACCTCTCCGGGACAGGGGTTTTACGAGCAGTACTTC
18,TRBJ1-4,-,TRBV5-5,-,CASSPTDHRSATNEKLFF,TGTGCCAGCAGCCCGACCGACCACAGGAGTGCAACTAATGAAAAACTGTTTTTT
14,TRBJ1-6,TRBD1,TRBV27,many,CASSLGQGYSPLHF,TGTGCCAGCAGTTTGGGACAGGGGTATTCACCCCTCCACTTT
15,TRBJ2-1,-,TRBV7-6,-,CASSLGGGGGNEQFF,TGTGCCAGCAGCTTAGGTGGTGGGGGCGGCAATGAGCAGTTCTTC
18,TRBJ2-1,TRBD2,TRBV3-1,-,CASSQVLAGDTHSNEQFF,TGTGCCAGCAGCCAAGTCCTAGCGGGGGACACTCACTCTAATGAGCAGTTCTTC
11,TRBJ1-1,-,TRBV10-3,few,CAISETYEAFF,TGTGCCATCAGTGAGACATATGAAGCTTTCTTT
17,TRBJ2-3,TRBD2,TRBV7-2,-,CASSPGLAGPLTDTQYF,TGTGCCAGCAGCCCGGGACTAGCGGGGCCGCTCACAGATACGCAGTATTTT
16,TRBJ1-2,TRBD1,TRBV4-1,-,CASSQDQGTVNYGYTF,TGCGCCAGCAGCCAAGATCAGGGGACAGTTAACTATGGCTACACCTTC
18,TRBJ1-2,TRBD1,TRBV4-1,-,CASSQVGPGQGSNYGYTF,TGCGCCAGCAGCCAAGTAGGCCCGGGACAGGGGTCAAACTATGGCTACACCTTC
13,TRBJ2-1,-,TRBV6-6,few,CASSWGFSNEQFF,TGTGCCAGCAGTTGGGGGTTTAGCAATGAGCAGTTCTTC
12,TRBJ1-2,TRBD1,TRBV29-1,-,CSVEGDSLRYTF,TGCAGCGTTGAAGGGGACAGTCTCAGGTACACCTTC
12,TRBJ2-7,-,TRBV19,few,CASSIQGNEQYF,TGTGCCAGTAGTATCCAGGGGAACGAGCAGTACTTC
14,TRBJ1-2,-,TRBV5-1,-,CASSLEPGNYGYTF,TGCGCCAGCAGCTTGGAACCGGGGAACTATGGCTACACCTTC
21,TRBJ1-2,TRBD1,TRBV10-3,-,CAISEPDRGPLSEGELDGYTF,TGTGCCATCAGTGAGCCCGACAGGGGTCCACTCTCTGAGGGGGAATTGGATGGCTACACCTTC
15,TRBJ2-7,TRBD1,TRBV12-3/TRBV12-4,few,CASSSQGVDSYEQYF,TGTGCCAGCAGCTCCCAGGGGGTTGACTCCTACGAGCAGTACTTC
16,TRBJ2-3,TRBD2,TRBV7-2,few,CASSSRLAGGTDTQYF,TGTGCCAGCAGCTCCCGACTAGCGGGGGGGACAGATACGCAGTATTTT
15,TRBJ2-7,TRBD1,TRBV4-3,-,CASSQTDDRAYEQYF,TGCGCCAGCAGCCAAACCGACGACAGGGCCTACGAGCAGTACTTC
18,TRBJ2-6,-,TRBV12-3/TRBV12-4,few,CASTAGRARGSGANVLTF,TGTGCCAGCACCGCGGGCAGGGCCAGGGGCTCTGGGGCCAACGTCCTGACTTTC
15,TRBJ2-1,-,TRBV4-1,-,CASSQVPSSYNEQFF,TGCGCCAGCAGCCAAGTCCCAAGCTCCTACAATGAGCAGTTCTTC
14,TRBJ1-4,TRBD1,TRBV4-1,few,CASSVPGQGVELFF,TGCGCCAGCAGCGTCCCGGGACAGGGGGTGGAACTGTTTTTT
15,TRBJ2-5,TRBD1,TRBV7-9,-,CASSLDRDRGQTQYF,TGTGCCAGCAGCTTGGACCGGGACAGGGGACAGACCCAGTACTTC
11,TRBJ1-1,-,TRBV12-3/TRBV12-4,-,CASKFNTEAFF,TGTGCCAGCAAGTTTAACACTGAAGCTTTCTTT
17,TRBJ1-1,TRBD1,TRBV6-2/TRBV6-3,few,CASSFIQGASENTEAFF,TGTGCCAGCAGTTTCATCCAGGGGGCCTCCGAAAACACTGAAGCTTTCTTT
14,TRBJ1-5,TRBD1,TRBV2,-,CASSETGEQQPQHF,TGTGCCAGCAGTGAGACAGGGGAGCAGCAGCCCCAGCATTTT
15,TRBJ1-6,-,TRBV4-3,-,CASSQDSGIGSPLHF,TGCGCCAGCAGCCAAGATTCAGGGATTGGTTCACCCCTCCACTTT
15,TRBJ2-3,TRBD2,TRBV9,-,CASTTEGLAGDTQYF,TGTGCCAGCACCACAGAGGGACTAGCGGGTGATACGCAGTATTTT
16,TRBJ2-3,TRBD2,TRBV30,-,CAWSVLGGGAGDTQYF,TGTGCCTGGAGTGTACTGGGCGGGGGGGCCGGAGATACGCAGTATTTT
16,TRBJ1-4,-,TRBV27,-,CASSSSYSATNEKLFF,TGTGCCAGCAGTTCCTCCTATTCTGCAACTAATGAAAAACTGTTTTTT
15,TRBJ2-3,TRBD2,TRBV9,-,CASNLAGGFTDTQYF,TGTGCCAGCAACTTAGCGGGGGGTTTCACAGATACGCAGTATTTT
14,TRBJ1-1,TRBD1,TRBV5-5,many,CASSHRGRVTEAFF,TGTGCCAGCAGCCACAGGGGGCGGGTCACTGAAGCTTTCTTT
14,TRBJ2-7,-,TRBV4-1,few,CASSPRDGTYEQYF,TGCGCCAGCAGCCCAAGGGACGGAACCTACGAGCAGTACTTC
15,TRBJ2-1,TRBD2,TRBV7-2,-,CASSLLAGGVNEQFF,TGTGCCAGCAGCCTACTAGCGGGGGGGGTCAATGAGCAGTTCTTC
15,TRBJ1-1,-,TRBV14,-,CASSQVYTLNTEAFF,TGTGCCAGCAGCCAGGTTTACACCCTGAACACTGAAGCTTTCTTT
14,TRBJ1-2,-,TRBV15,few,CATFGGYGGYGYTF,TGTGCCACTTTTGGGGGTTACGGCGGCTATGGCTACACCTTC
16,TRBJ2-2,TRBD2,TRBV30,-,CAWRVGAGVVSGELFF,TGTGCCTGGAGAGTCGGAGCGGGGGTTGTTTCTGGGGAGCTGTTTTTT
13,TRBJ2-2,-,TRBV29-1,many,CSARRSNTGELFF,TGCAGCGCCAGACGGAGCAACACCGGGGAGCTGTTTTTT
17,TRBJ2-7,TRBD1,TRBV4-3,few,CASSQGTGVPYDHEQYF,TGCGCCAGCAGCCAAGGGACAGGGGTTCCTTATGACCACGAGCAGTACTTC
14,TRBJ2-1,TRBD2,TRBV14,few,CASSGLAGEVEQFF,TGTGCCAGCAGCGGACTAGCGGGGGAGGTTGAGCAGTTCTTC
14,TRBJ2-7,TRBD1,TRBV6-5,few,CASRPQTGGYEQYF,TGTGCCAGCAGGCCCCAAACAGGGGGCTACGAGCAGTACTTC
17,TRBJ2-2,TRBD1,TRBV3-1,few,CASSQGPGQGLSRELFF,TGTGCCAGCAGCCAGGGTCCGGGACAGGGTCTGAGTAGGGAGCTGTTTTTT
15,TRBJ2-1,TRBD1,TRBV2,-,CASSSGTDNYNEQFF,TGTGCCAGCAGCTCCGGGACAGATAACTACAATGAGCAGTTCTTC